One TCR beta chain is described in this entry. Its target antigen remains unknown. Per-base qualities were not stored, and no clone one base away is much larger. TCRbeta CDR3 regions were amplified from genomic DNA by means of the immunoSEQ Assay, a bias-controlled multiplex PCR. The source study handled its data this way. The number of nucleated cells in each sample was estimated by amplification of reference gene primers within the assay. Sequence reads were collapsed and filtered to measure the absolute abundance of every unique TCRbeta CDR3 rearrangement. For each sample, productive Simpson clonality was calculated as the square root of Simpson's diversity index over productive rearrangements. TCRdb obtained this table from immuneACCESS and retained in-frame rearrangements with V and J assigned. These tables miss some clones; where compared with another copy, unresolved V genes account for less than half of the shortfall, and the remainder is unexplained. D and trimming come from the DNA, and the V and J calls and clone size come from that table. For this sample there are approximately 300,000 clones; 90% appear just once. The top ten constitute 2.6% of the sample.

This entry comes from a study of blood T cell repertoires in COVID-19 (dated by TCRdb to 2020 to 2022). For the wider study: Samples from collaborators originated in the United States, Italy and Spain and spanned both the acute and convalescent phases of COVID-19. The material from the prospective study consisted of cDNA or gDNA derived from T cells, B-cell-depleted T cells, or PBMCs. Subjects who had been exposed to COVID-19, were actively infected with it, or had recovered from it provided the deeply sampled blood TCRbeta repertoires that made up the dataset. The repertoires were released in a freely available public database meant as a resource for research on the immune response to SARS-CoV-2. Samples were obtained from the ongoing ImmuneRACE study (first 160 participants) and from 1,254 subjects provided by 6 global collaborators. A de-identified subject ID, COVID-19 status, age in years and sex were almost always included in the sample metadata. HLA class I and class II types, where available, came from metadata supplied by the sample provider rather than from assay-based typing. Results and caveats for the whole study, not just this receptor: Clinical and demographic metadata were provided uncurated, with the amount varying by source and participant.

Enrolling through a virtual design, the prospective study's participants ranged in age from roughly 18 to 95 years and lived across 24 United States geographic areas. Cohort assignment in the prospective study relied on participant-reported clinical history from a screening survey and a study questionnaire. Recovered participants in ImmuneRACE Cohort 3 were defined by two consecutive negative NP/OP PCR tests, clearance by a healthcare professional, or resolution of symptoms. Each participant in the prospective study had whole blood, serum and a nasopharyngeal or oropharyngeal swab collected by mobile phlebotomists. Prospective study participants could optionally give additional blood draws and questionnaires over an approximately 2-month period. Prospective study blood samples were shipped either frozen or at room temperature before DNA extraction. The sequencing sample was made of PBMCs or T cells enriched from blood (not recorded which). The source is a man aged 55 to 70 who had recovered from COVID-19.

The CDR3 region reads CASSPLAGQGLVNEQFF. The nucleotide sequence is given as TGTGCCAGCAGCCCGTTGGCGGGACAGGGGTTAGTCAATGAGCAGTTCTTC. The chain joins TRBV7-9 to TRBJ2-1; 10 central bases correspond to TRBD1. CDR1 and CDR2 are read off the germline V gene (reference sequence) as SEHNR and FQNEAQ. The CDR3 measures 17 amino acids from cysteine to phenylalanine. The retained sequence is limited to the CDR3, 51 bases, with the frame set at the first base. Trimming accounts for 5 bases at V and 6 bases at J, while the number of junction bases matched to no gene is 13.